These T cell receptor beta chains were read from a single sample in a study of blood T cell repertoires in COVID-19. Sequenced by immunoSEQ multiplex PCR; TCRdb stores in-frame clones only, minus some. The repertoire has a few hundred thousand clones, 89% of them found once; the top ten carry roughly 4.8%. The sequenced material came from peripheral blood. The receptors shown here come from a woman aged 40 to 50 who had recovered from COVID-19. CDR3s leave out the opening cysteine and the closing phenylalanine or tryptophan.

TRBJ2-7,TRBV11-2,ASSLSSGGTYEQY
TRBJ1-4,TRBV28,ASSFAVLLDEKLF
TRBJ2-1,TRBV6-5,ASRSTRHSYNEQF
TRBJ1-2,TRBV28,ASSSGEGAFYGYT
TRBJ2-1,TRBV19,ASSITLERNEQF
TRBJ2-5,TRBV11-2,ASSLSSVQETQY
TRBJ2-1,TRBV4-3,ASSKRLVDEQF
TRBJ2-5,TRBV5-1,ASSLAGASGKQETQY
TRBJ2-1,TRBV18,ASSPPSGLGAANEQF
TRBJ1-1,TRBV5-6,ASSPTGGWNTEAF
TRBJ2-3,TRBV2,ASSDRGNTQY
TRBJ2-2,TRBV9,ASSVSLAGGRGTGELF